Listed below are T cell receptor beta chains from one sample, sequenced in a study of tumor and adjacent non-tumor tissue in lung cancer. From the multiplex PCR reads, TCRdb called clonotypes with MiXCR, one entry per CDR3 protein. This table holds approximately 150,000 distinct CDR3 sequences, around 65% found once. Sequences were obtained from lung tumor tissue. The receptors come from a man between 60 and 75 years old with small cell lung cancer. CDR3s include the opening cysteine and the closing phenylalanine or tryptophan. The D gene is left open where the match is weak. Size tells how often a clone was seen (once, few, many) or the class of an expanded clone, and some rows leave it out.

TRBJ2-3 many TRBD2 TRBV29-1 CSVGLAGDITDTQYF TGCAGCGTTGGGTTAGCGGGAGATATCACAGATACGCAGTATTTT
TRBJ2-1 many TRBD2 TRBV28 CASSRGSPYNEQFF TGTGCCAGCAGCCGCGGGAGTCCCTACAATGAGCAGTTCTTC
TRBJ1-1 NA TRBD1 TRBV29-1 CSANRGGIEAFF TGCAGCGCTAACAGGGGAGGTATTGAAGCTTTCTTT
TRBJ1-2 few NA TRBV12-3/TRBV12-4 CASSPGRTNYGYTF TGTGCCAGCAGCCCAGGGAGGACTAACTATGGCTACACCTTC
TRBJ1-6 many TRBD1 TRBV11-2 CASPDPKRDRYNSPLHF TGTGCCAGCCCGGACCCCAAACGGGACAGATATAATTCACCCCTCCACTTT
TRBJ2-5 many TRBD1 TRBV6-1 CASGLTGHETQYF TGTGCCAGCGGCTTGACAGGGCATGAGACCCAGTACTTC
TRBJ2-1 NA TRBD2 TRBV20-1 CSTAGLARKQFF TGCAGTACGGCTGGACTAGCACGTAAGCAGTTCTTC
TRBJ2-2 NA NA TRBV11-2 CANSFGSANTGGLFF TGTGCCAACAGCTTCGGTAGCGCGAACACCGGGGGGCTGTTTTTT
TRBJ2-2 NA TRBD2 TRBV6-1 CASSWLAGGWAGELFF TGTGCCAGCAGTTGGCTAGCGGGAGGCTGGGCCGGGGAGCTGTTTTTT
TRBJ2-3 NA NA TRBV5-6 CASSFESRDTQYF TGTGCCAGCAGCTTCGAGAGCAGAGATACGCAGTATTTT
TRBJ2-7 NA TRBD1 TRBV24-1 CTTSDSLAGTGSHEQYF TGTACCACCAGTGATTCGCTGGCCGGGACAGGGAGCCACGAGCAGTACTTC
TRBJ1-2 NA NA TRBV20-1 CSTSDPSNYGYTF TGCAGTACTAGCGACCCTAGCAACTATGGCTACACCTTC
TRBJ2-1 NA TRBD2 TRBV9 CASRATSGGSYNEQFF TGTGCCAGCAGGGCTACTAGCGGGGGCTCCTACAATGAGCAGTTCTTC
TRBJ1-4 NA NA TRBV20-1 CSAEGAKMEKLFF TGCAGTGCAGAAGGGGCTAAGATGGAAAAACTGTTTTTT
TRBJ2-2 many NA TRBV11-1 CASRRDTNTGELFF TGTGCCAGCAGACGGGACACGAACACCGGGGAGCTGTTTTTT
TRBJ2-1 once NA TRBV5-1 CASSLQGTSGNNEQFF TGCGCCAGCAGCTTGCAGGGGACCAGCGGGAACAATGAGCAGTTCTTC
TRBJ2-2 NA NA TRBV20-1 CSAERLLTGGELFF TGCAGTGCTGAGCGACTATTGACGGGCGGGGAGCTGTTTTTT
TRBJ2-5 NA NA TRBV11-3 CASSIGGARETQYF TGTGCCAGCAGCATAGGAGGGGCACGAGAGACTCAGTACTTC
TRBJ2-6 few NA TRBV6-6 CVSSLDGANVLTF TGTGTCAGCAGTTTGGATGGGGCCAATGTCCTGACTTTC
TRBJ2-3 NA NA TRBV11-2 CASSLLITGRTDTQYF TGTGCCAGCAGCTTATTGATAACGGGTCGCACAGACACGCAGTATTTT
TRBJ2-1 many NA TRBV6-6 CASSRQGGEQFF TGTGCCAGCAGTAGACAGGGAGGGGAGCAGTTCTTC
TRBJ2-1 once NA TRBV5-5 CASMPIWGNEQFF TGTGCCAGCATGCCGATTTGGGGCAATGAGCAGTTCTTC
TRBJ2-5 NA NA TRBV11-1 CVSSPEGATRTQYF TGTGTCAGCAGCCCTGAGGGAGCTACGCGGACCCAGTATTTC
TRBJ2-1 NA NA TRBV11-2 CANSYGTPGSYNEQFF TGTGCCAACAGCTACGGGACCCCGGGGTCCTACAATGAGCAGTTCTTC
TRBJ2-6 NA NA TRBV12-3/TRBV12-4 CARTHTYSGANVLTF TGTGCCAGAACCCATACCTACTCTGGGGCCAACGTCCTGACTTTC
TRBJ2-3 NA NA TRBV6-2/TRBV6-3 CASTNGGLVTDTQYF TGTGCCAGCACCAATGGGGGCCTCGTCACAGATACGCAGTATTTT
TRBJ1-6 NA NA TRBV11-2 CVSSDAPYNSPFHF TGTGTCAGCAGCGACGCCCCATATAATTCACCCTTCCACTTT
TRBJ2-4 NA TRBD2 TRBV5-4 CASSSALAGENIQYF TGTGCCAGCAGCTCAGCACTAGCGGGAGAAAACATTCAGTACTTC
TRBJ2-3 NA NA TRBV11-1 CPSSLAVSTDTQYF TGTCCCAGCAGCTTAGCGGTAAGCACAGATACGCAGTATTTT
TRBJ1-4 NA NA TRBV29-1 CNTETNEKLFF TGCAACACCGAGACCAATGAAAAACTGTTTTTT
TRBJ2-2 NA NA TRBV20-1 CSARYGGTVELFF TGCAGTGCTAGGTATGGGGGCACCGTGGAGCTGTTTTTT
TRBJ2-1 NA TRBD2 TRBV20-1 CSAKSGRGSYNEQFF TGCAGTGCTAAAAGCGGGAGAGGCTCCTACAACGAGCAGTTCTTC
TRBJ2-2 NA NA TRBV20-1 CSTREPRGELFF TGCAGTACTAGAGAACCGAGGGGGGAGCTGTTTTTT
TRBJ2-1 NA NA TRBV12-3/TRBV12-4 CASSSRNLLGGEQFF TGTGCCAGCAGTTCTAGAAATTTGCTCGGGGGCGAGCAGTTCTTC
TRBJ1-2 NA NA TRBV11-1 CASSLDGAYGYIF TGTGCAAGCAGCTTGGATGGGGCGTATGGCTACATCTTT
TRBJ1-6 many NA TRBV4-2 CASSQGTGASGSPLHF TGTGCCAGCAGCCAAGGGACGGGGGCGAGCGGTTCACCCCTCCACTTT
TRBJ2-3 NA TRBD2 TRBV11-2 CASSSTLAGRADTLYF TGTGCCAGCAGCTCGACTCTAGCGGGAAGGGCAGATACGCTGTATTTT
TRBJ2-4 NA NA TRBV11-2 CANSLEAASIQYF TGTGCCAACAGCTTAGAGGCAGCGAGCATTCAGTACTTC
TRBJ2-5 once TRBD1 TRBV11-3 CVSRTDRGSQETQYF TGTGTCAGCAGAACTGACAGGGGGTCCCAAGAGACCCAGTACTTC
TRBJ2-7 NA NA TRBV11-1 CASSSAPVYEQYF TGTGCCAGCAGCTCAGCCCCGGTCTATGAGCAGTACTTC
TRBJ1-1 NA NA TRBV4-2 CVSSLPENTQAFF TGTGTCAGCAGCCTCCCGGAGAACACTCAAGCTTTCTTT
TRBJ1-4 few NA TRBV12-3/TRBV12-4 CASSLRGSNEKLFF TGTGCCAGCAGTTTAAGGGGATCCAATGAAAAACTGTTTTTT
TRBJ1-1 many NA TRBV6-5 CASSYGDTGVSTEAFF TGTGCCAGCAGTTACGGGGATACAGGAGTTTCGACTGAAGCTTTCTTT
TRBJ2-7 NA NA TRBV20-1 CSTRAARSYEQYF TGCAGTACTAGAGCGGCCAGGTCCTATGAGCAGTACTTC
TRBJ2-7 NA NA TRBV7-8 CASNFLDGGEQYF TGTGCCAGCAACTTTTTAGACGGCGGCGAGCAGTACTTC
TRBJ2-1 NA NA TRBV27 CASSRSGSYNGQFF TGTGCCAGCAGTCGCTCAGGGTCCTACAATGGGCAGTTCTTC
TRBJ1-2 NA NA TRBV20-1 CSARDKAGCHYGYTF TGCAGTGCTAGAGATAAGGCGGGCTGTCACTATGGCTACACCTTC
TRBJ1-1 NA TRBD1 TRBV29-1 CSVGGQRGTETFF TGCAGCGTGGGGGGACAGAGAGGAACTGAAACTTTCTTT
TRBJ1-2 once NA TRBV11-3 CANKLDSSANYGYTF TGTGCCAACAAGTTAGATAGTTCAGCTAACTATGGCTACACCTTC
TRBJ1-1 NA NA TRBV6-6 CASRIRSSTEAFF TGTGCCAGCAGGATTCGCTCGAGCACTGAAGCTTTCTTT
TRBJ2-5 NA TRBD2 TRBV5-1 CASSRQTSGSQETQYF TGCGCCAGCAGCCGACAGACTAGCGGGAGTCAAGAGACCCAGTACTTC
TRBJ2-4 NA NA TRBV30 CAWSVNGRNIQYF TGTGCCTGGAGTGTAAACGGGCGTAACATTCAGTACTTC
TRBJ2-1 NA NA TRBV5-6 CASSLGTLNEQLF TGTGCCAGCAGCCTCGGGACCCTCAATGAGCAGCTCTTC